Listed here are 26 T cell receptor beta chains from one sample, sequenced in a study of T cells in Graves' hyperthyroidism and ophthalmopathy. TCR beta CDR3 sequences were amplified from RNA transcripts. The HTBI primer set served for first-round RT-PCR of the TCR CDR3. TCRdb re-called the multiplex PCR reads through MiXCR, storing one row per CDR3 protein. The sample has about 360,000 distinct CDR3 sequences, over 10% seen once. Sequencing was performed on blood. The receptors here all came from a woman under 30 with Graves' hyperthyroidism.

The table lists this clonotype with many counts. The chain uses TRBV20-1 and TRBJ1-1; 7 bases line up with TRBD1. Germline V gene lookup returns CDR1 DFQATT and CDR2 SNEGSKA (reference sequence). Trimming removed 3 bases from V and 2 bases from J; junction bases left unmatched: 3. The CDR3 runs 13 residues. In nucleotides, the CDR3 is TGCAGTGCTAGTGGGGACAGAAACACTGAAGCTTTCTTT. It yields the protein CSASGDRNTEAFF.

A few counts support this clonotype. V gene TRBV13 combines with J gene TRBJ1-1; D gene uncertain. Germline V gives CDR1 PRHDT, CDR2 FYEKMQ (reference sequence). This CDR3 spans 13 amino acids. V dropped 0 bases and J dropped 4 bases, with 6 bases sitting between them. CDR3 coding DNA: TGTGCCAGCAGCTTAGGCCAGGTCACTGAAGCTTTCTTT. Its translation: CASSLGQVTEAFF.

In this sample, this clonotype turned up many times. The chain couples TRBV6-1 to TRBJ1-1; TRBD1 aligns across 9 bases. Germline loops: CDR1 MNHNS, CDR2 SASEGT. With V trimmed by 5 bases and J by 5 bases, 6 bases remained unmatched. This CDR3 is built from 14 residues. The CDR3 here is CASSRQGGGTEAFF. The CDR3 DNA reads as TGTGCCAGCAGTAGACAGGGGGGAGGGACTGAAGCTTTCTTT.

The sample holds many counts of this clonotype. The chain employs TRBV15 and TRBJ2-7; either TRBD1 or TRBD2 may fit D (6 bases each). Deletions cut 3 bases from V and 2 bases from J, with 20 bases between. CDR3 length: 17 amino acids. Germline values: CDR1 LNHNV, CDR2 YYDKDF (reference sequence). CDR3 bases: TGTGCCACCAGCAGGGCGGGGCACAGGGTACTCCCCTACGAGCAGTACTTC. Translated, it gives CATSRAGHRVLPYEQYF.

The chain uses TRBV7-9 and TRBJ2-5; no firm D call. This CDR3 has 12 amino acids. CDR1 is SEHNR and CDR2 is FQNEAQ in the germline V gene (reference sequence). V lost 1 base to trimming and J lost 5 bases, with 5 bases between them. The CDR3: CASSLGYETQYF. CDR3 bases: TGTGCCAGCAGCTTAGGATATGAGACCCAGTACTTC.

V usage is TRBV28 and J usage is TRBJ2-7; unclear D gene. Germline V CDR1 and CDR2: MDHEN, SYDVKM. V was cut by 6 bases and J by 3 bases, with 15 bases left in between. The CDR3 length is 14 residues. In DNA form, the CDR3 reads TGTGCCAGCAGCCCGGACGACCGATACTACGAGCAGTACTTC. It translates to CASSPDDRYYEQYF.

This clonotype was picked up many times. V usage is TRBV6-1 and J usage is TRBJ1-1; 8 bases are a match to TRBD1. CDR1 is MNHNS, CDR2 SASEGT, per germline. Trimming at V came to 7 bases and at J to 2 bases, leaving 12 bases not matched to a gene. There are 16 residues in the CDR3. CDR3 protein: CASTYGAGGFNTEAFF. CDR3 DNA: TGTGCCAGCACTTACGGGGCAGGGGGCTTTAACACTGAAGCTTTCTTT.

This clonotype was detected ten times or more. This chain links TRBV25-1 with TRBJ2-3, with TRBD2 identical over 9 bases. After removal of 4 bases from V and 5 bases from J, the junction contained 10 bases not matched to a gene. Germline CDR1 is MGHDK and CDR2 is SYGVNS. The CDR3 contains 16 residues. The CDR3 DNA sequence: TGTGCCAGCAGTGCACAATTAGCGGGAGTGGTAGATACGCAGTATTTT. Protein: CASSAQLAGVVDTQYF.

This clonotype was detected many times. The chain carries TRBV12-3 or TRBV12-4 and TRBJ1-5; D might be TRBD1 (5 bases). The V end was cut by 9 bases, the J end by 9 bases, with 21 bases between. There are 14 residues in the CDR3. The CDR3 region is CASGGGGFPLPQHF. Written as DNA, the CDR3 is TGTGCCAGTGGTGGGGGGGGGTTCCCGTTGCCCCAGCATTTT.

This clonotype showed up just a few times. DNA of the CDR3: TGCAGTGCTAGAGTGAGCCCAGCGGGGGGGGGTGATACGCAGTATTTT. As protein: CSARVSPAGGGDTQYF. The chain combines TRBV20-1 with TRBJ2-3; 10 nucleotides agree with TRBD2. V trimming: 1 base; J trimming: 6 bases; junction bases outside the gene matches: 10. Per germline, CDR1 DFQATT and CDR2 SNEGSKA (reference sequence). The CDR3 length is 16 residues.

This clonotype was found a few times. The chain has TRBV30 and TRBJ1-1, with D perhaps TRBD1 (6 bases). V was shortened by 1 base and J by 1 base, with 10 bases between the two germline ends. The length of the CDR3 is 14 residues. Germline-derived CDR1 and CDR2 are GTSNPN and SVGIG (reference sequence). DNA of the CDR3: TGTGCCTGGAGTGGACAGGTGAGGAACACTGAAGCTTTCTTT. Protein sequence: CAWSGQVRNTEAFF.

The chain uses TRBV20-1 and TRBJ1-3; D is undetermined. CDR3 length: 19 residues. Germline assignment: CDR1 DFQATT and CDR2 SNEGSKA (reference sequence). Between the trimmed V and J ends, which lost 2 bases and 0 bases, there was a span of 23 bases. This CDR3 is CSARPPGRAAPYSGNTIYF. As DNA, the CDR3 is TGCAGTGCTAGACCCCCTGGGCGGGCAGCGCCCTACTCTGGAAACACCATATATTTT.

This clonotype was counted ten times or more. The rearrangement uses TRBV27 and TRBJ2-2; perhaps D is TRBD1 or TRBD2 (5 bases each). The CDR3 is 15 amino acids. Germline V CDR1 and CDR2: MNHEY, SMNVEV (reference sequence). V gave up 5 bases and J gave up 4 bases, with 14 bases separating them. CDR3 nucleotide sequence: TGTGCCAGCAGTAGTAGAACTAGGGGCACCGGGGAGCTGTTTTTT. Its protein product is CASSSRTRGTGELFF.

This rearrangement joins TRBV7-2 to TRBJ2-1, with D perhaps matching TRBD1 or TRBD2 (5 bases each). The CDR3 consists of 16 residues. Trimming took 10 bases from V and 10 from J, leaving 29 bases between them. CDR1 SGHTA and CDR2 FQGNSA come from the germline V gene. CDR3: CATTKGGQGNTGEQFF. The CDR3 DNA sequence: TGTGCCACCACCAAAGGCGGGCAGGGAAACACCGGGGAGCAGTTCTTC.

This clonotype occurred many times. V usage is TRBV6-1 and J usage is TRBJ1-2; D gene unclear. V gave up 6 bases and J gave up 8 bases, with 19 bases separating them. The CDR3 sequence is 14 residues long. Per germline, CDR1 MNHNS and CDR2 SASEGT. In nucleotides, the CDR3 is TGTGCCAGCAGCCCCCTCTTAGGCCTTGTGGGCTACACCTTC. Amino acids: CASSPLLGLVGYTF.

This clonotype was detected only a few times. This chain links TRBV20-1 with TRBJ1-2; tentative D call: TRBD1 (6 bases). This CDR3 region has 15 residues. CDR1 and CDR2 (germline): DFQATT, SNEGSKA (reference sequence). The germline V and J ends were trimmed by 3 bases and 2 bases, with 16 bases remaining between them. The CDR3, as DNA: TGCAGTGCTAGTCCCTGGACAGAGGAAAACTATGGCTACACCTTC. It encodes CSASPWTEENYGYTF.

A remark on this clonotype: The junction departs from the called germline gene at one end, perhaps through a read error. The chain couples TRBV7-2 to TRBJ1-1; no clear D gene. The CDR3 sequence is 12 residues long. CDR1 is SGHTA, CDR2 FQGNSA, per germline. CDR3 in amino acids: CANSPRGGEAFF. DNA of the CDR3: TGTGCCAACAGCCCCCGGGGAGGGGAAGCTTTCTTT.

This clonotype was observed many times. The rearrangement uses TRBV20-1 and TRBJ1-6, with D unclear. This CDR3 is built from 13 residues. Germline V CDR1 and CDR2: DFQATT, SNEGSKA (reference sequence). V lost 2 bases and J 10 bases, leaving 12 bases between the germline ends. This chain's CDR3 is CSARPLVVSPLHF. In DNA, the CDR3 is TGCAGTGCTAGACCACTCGTTGTATCACCCCTCCACTTT.

V usage is TRBV5-1 and J usage is TRBJ2-2, with 7 nucleotides matching TRBD1. The germline V gene encodes CDR1 SGHRS and CDR2 YFSETQ. V was pared by 1 base and J by 1 base, with 4 bases of the junction left unmatched. The CDR3 covers 16 residues. CDR3 amino acids: CASSLWGQMNTGELFF. The DNA of the CDR3 is TGCGCCAGCAGCTTGTGGGGACAGATGAACACCGGGGAGCTGTTTTTT. Filled out from reference TRBV5-1 and TRBJ2-2, the complete variable domain reads KAGVTQTPRYLIKTRGQQVTLSCSPISGHRSVSWYQQTPGQGLQFLFEYFSETQRNKGNFPGRFSGRQFSNSRSEMNVSTLELGDSALYLCASSLWGQMNTGELFFGEGSRLTVL.

This clonotype showed up many times. The chain employs TRBV3-1 and TRBJ2-3; 12 bases are shared with TRBD2. The CDR3 is made up of 15 amino acids. V lost 3 bases, J lost 5 bases, and 3 bases stayed unmatched. CDR1 LGHDT and CDR2 YNNKEL come from the germline V gene (reference sequence). CDR3: CASSHGLAGQDTQYF. In nucleotides, the CDR3 is TGTGCCAGCAGCCATGGACTAGCGGGGCAAGATACGCAGTATTTT.

This clonotype was counted many times. The chain employs TRBV29-1 and TRBJ1-1, with D possibly being TRBD1 (6 bases). The V end was cut by 4 bases, the J end by 7 bases, with 10 bases between. This CDR3 is 11 amino acids long. Germline-derived CDR1 and CDR2 are SQVTM and ANQGSEA. CDR3 DNA sequence: TGCAGCGTTGTGGACAGCTTTGAAGCTTTCTTT. It codes for CSVVDSFEAFF.

The J gene is TRBJ2-2, the V gene TRBV19, with D possibly TRBD1 on 5 matching bases. The germline V gene encodes CDR1 LNHDA and CDR2 SQIVND (reference sequence). The CDR3 has 16 amino acids. Trimming pared 1 base from V and 5 bases from J, leaving 14 bases between. The CDR3 DNA sequence: TGTGCCAGTAGTATAGGGGGCAGAAAGGGGACCGGGGAGCTGTTTTTT. It codes for CASSIGGRKGTGELFF.

The chain links TRBV25-1 to TRBJ2-3; D may be TRBD2 (7 bases). V shed 6 bases and J shed 2 bases, with 15 bases lying between them. The CDR3 covers 15 residues. Germline V lookup: CDR1 MGHDK, CDR2 SYGVNS. The CDR3 sequence: CASSVAGADTDTQYF. The CDR3 coding sequence is TGTGCCAGCAGCGTGGCGGGGGCCGACACAGATACGCAGTATTTT.

There are many counts of this clonotype. The J gene is TRBJ1-2, the V gene TRBV29-1, with TRBD1 identical over 7 bases. Germline V lookup: CDR1 SQVTM, CDR2 ANQGSEA. J lost 3 bases, V lost 4 bases, and 5 bases had no gene match. This CDR3 contains 13 residues. The CDR3 loop reads CSVVIDRDYGYTF. CDR3 nucleotides: TGCAGCGTTGTTATCGACAGGGACTATGGCTACACCTTC.

This clonotype was picked up many times. CDR3 bases: TGTGCCAGCAGGGGGTTGGATAGCACTGAAGCTTTCTTT. Protein: CASRGLDSTEAFF. This chain joins TRBV28 and TRBJ1-1; D not resolved. This CDR3 region has 13 residues. Germline CDR1 reads MDHEN; CDR2 reads SYDVKM. Trimming removed 6 bases at V and 4 bases at J, with 12 bases between. Looking up the rest from reference TRBV28 and TRBJ1-1 gives the full variable domain: DVKVTQSSRYLVKRTGEKVFLECVQDMDHENMFWYRQDPGLGLRLIYFSYDVKMKEKGDIPEGYSVSREKKERFSLILESASTNQTSMYLCASRGLDSTEAFFGQGTRLTVV.

This chain links TRBV29-1 with TRBJ1-2, with D perhaps TRBD1 (5 bases). V lost 2 bases, J lost 8 bases, and 18 bases lay in between. The CDR3 runs to 14 residues. The germline V gene encodes CDR1 SQVTM and CDR2 ANQGSEA. DNA for the CDR3: TGCAGCGTTGAACTCCGGGACCTCGGAGCGGGCTACACCTTC. Translating gives CSVELRDLGAGYTF.